Shown below are 29 T cell receptor beta chains from a single sample sequenced in a study of tumor and adjacent non-tumor tissue in lung cancer. No cell sorting was done before RNA was extracted from the tissue. TCRbeta libraries were built with three rounds of nested PCR, modified from ARM-PCR. Using its own MiXCR run on the multiplex PCR reads, TCRdb lists one record per CDR3 protein. The sample includes some 77,000 distinct CDR3 sequences, nearly 70% of them seen just once. The material sequenced was lung tumor tissue. Source of these receptors: a woman aged 70 to 79 with non-small cell lung cancer.

As regards this clonotype: Because it lacks the conserved phenylalanine or tryptophan at the end, this CDR3 is likely a read error. The chain couples TRBV9 to TRBJ2-1; D is undetermined. The germline V gene encodes CDR1 SGDLS and CDR2 YYNGEE. The CDR3 is made up of 16 amino acids. The CDR3 bases are TGTGCCAGCAGGGTAGAAACATACAGCAGCTGGGGTGAGCAGTTCTCC. Its protein product is CASRVETYSSWGEQFS.

Details on this clonotype: With a much larger clone just one base away, this may be a read error. The chain is built from TRBV10-1 and TRBJ2-1; 7 bases line up with TRBD2. The ends lost 8 bases at V and 12 bases at J; junction bases unmatched: 13. The germline V gene encodes CDR1 WNHNN and CDR2 SYGVQD (reference sequence). The length of the CDR3 is 13 residues. CDR3 sequence (DNA): TGCGCCAGCGGTGCATCACGTCCGGGGGGGCAGTTCTTC. As protein: CASGASRPGGQFF.

The chain uses TRBV6-1 and TRBJ2-7; no firm D call. The CDR3 spans 15 residues. Germline assignment: CDR1 MNHNS and CDR2 SASEGT. Trimming took off 7 bases at V and 6 bases at J, with 22 bases between the two ends. CDR3 amino acids: CASIVTRSLLSEQYF. As DNA, the CDR3 is TGTGCCAGCATTGTTACTCGAAGCCTTCTCTCCGAGCAGTACTTC.

This clonotype rates as medium-sized. The chain is built from TRBV12-3 or TRBV12-4 and TRBJ1-2, with 7 bases that match TRBD1. The CDR3 is 15 amino acids. V trimming: 1 base; J trimming: 8 bases; junction bases outside the gene matches: 10. CDR3 sequence reads: CASSLVVGGGGGYTF. CDR3 sequence (DNA): TGTGCCAGCAGTTTAGTGGTAGGGGGCGGAGGAGGCTACACCTTC.

This clonotype ranks as medium-sized. The chain recombines TRBV6-1 with TRBJ1-4; TRBD1 aligns across 7 bases. The CDR3 is 15 residues long. Germline CDR1 and CDR2: MNHNS and SASEGT. V was pared by 5 bases and J by 7 bases, with 10 bases of the junction left unmatched. This chain's CDR3 is CASSNNRGRSEKLFF. CDR3 coding DNA: TGTGCCAGCAGTAATAACAGGGGAAGGAGTGAAAAACTGTTTTTT.

DNA of the CDR3: TGTGCCAGCAGCTTGATGGGGGGAAGGAATCAGCCCCAGCATTTT. As protein: CASSLMGGRNQPQHF. The chain carries TRBV12-3 or TRBV12-4 and TRBJ1-5; TRBD1 is a possible D gene (5 bases). The CDR3 contains 15 residues. Trimming pared 6 bases from V and 4 bases from J, leaving 16 bases between.

This clonotype was seen more than once but under ten times. Because it lacks the conserved phenylalanine or tryptophan at the end, this CDR3 is likely a read error. This chain connects TRBV11-1 to TRBJ2-1; 13 bases are shared with TRBD2. This CDR3 contains 16 residues. In germline, CDR1 is SGHAT, CDR2 FQDESV (reference sequence). J gave up 6 bases and V 8 bases, and 10 bases lay outside the gene matches. The chain's CDR3 is CASGLRGLAGVNEQFL. CDR3 sequence (DNA): TGTGCCAGCGGCCTCCGCGGACTAGCGGGAGTCAATGAGCAGTTCTTA.

This clonotype was seen only once. The junction differs from germline at one of its ends, possibly a read error. The chain combines TRBV29-1 with TRBJ1-1; the D is unclear. CDR1 SQVTM and CDR2 ANQGSEA come from the germline V gene. There are 11 residues in the CDR3. The CDR3 loop is CSGGPNTEAFF. CDR3 coding DNA: TGTAGCGGCGGGCCCAACACTGAAGCTTTCTTT.

Only a few counts were recorded for this clonotype. At one of its ends the junction is not consistent with the germline gene, which may arise from a read error. The CDR3 DNA reads as TGTGCCATCAGTGGACGCAACCGAACCCTGAACACCGGAGAGCTGTCTTTT. Translated, it gives CAISGRNRTLNTGELSF. The genes are TRBV10-3 and TRBJ2-2; D gene unclear. The CDR3 sequence is 17 residues long. The germline gives CDR1 ENHRY, CDR2 SYGVKD.

The chain couples TRBV16 to TRBJ2-7; TRBD1 or TRBD2 may be the D gene (6 bases each). The V and J ends lost 7 bases and 10 bases respectively, with 20 bases between them. The CDR3 runs to 13 residues. CDR1 and CDR2 (germline): KGHSY, FQNENV. This CDR3 reads CASTRGGPLEQYV. CDR3 nucleotides: TGTGCCAGCACCCGTGGGGGGCCGCTTGAACAGTACGTC.

This clonotype was observed many times. V usage is TRBV28 and J usage is TRBJ2-1; a possible D gene is TRBD2 (5 bases). CDR1 is MDHEN and CDR2 is SYDVKM in the germline V gene. The CDR3 sequence is 13 residues long. Trimming stripped 7 bases from V and 3 bases from J, with 10 bases between. CDR3 DNA sequence: TGTGCCAGCAATGAGGGCCTCTACAATGAGCAGTTCTTC. Translated: CASNEGLYNEQFF.

Comment on this clonotype: Compared with germline, one end of the junction differs, possibly owing to a read error. CDR3 in amino acids: CSVEERSGSYEEHF. In nucleotides, the CDR3 is TGCAGCGTTGAAGAAAGGAGCGGGAGCTACGAGGAGCACTTC. The chain links TRBV29-1 to TRBJ2-7; 8 bases match TRBD2. Germline V gene sequence: CDR1 SQVTM, CDR2 ANQGSEA. The CDR3 consists of 14 residues.

In regard to this clonotype: The junction differs from germline at one of its ends, possibly a read error. The J gene is TRBJ1-2, the V gene TRBV10-2; TRBD1 agrees at 7 bases. The germline V gene encodes CDR1 WSHSY and CDR2 SAAADI. The CDR3 length is 13 residues. CDR3 DNA sequence: TGCGTCAGCACACGGGACAGAACGGAGGGCTACACCTTC. Encoded protein: CVSTRDRTEGYTF.

Remarks on this clonotype: Likely a read error: the CDR3 ends without its conserved phenylalanine or tryptophan. The chain recombines TRBV20-1 with TRBJ2-4; TRBD2 aligns across 7 bases. The CDR3 has 14 residues. CDR1 and CDR2 (germline): DFQATT, SNEGSKA (reference sequence). V shed 7 bases and J 9 bases; nucleotides not matched to a gene: 15. The CDR3: CSGTPGTKDGIQYL. The DNA of the CDR3 is TGCAGTGGAACGCCCGGGACTAAAGACGGCATTCAGTACTTA.

The V gene is TRBV6-5, the J gene TRBJ1-1; D gene ambiguous. Germline V gene data show CDR1 as MNHEY and CDR2 as SVGAGI. The CDR3 length is 15 residues. Trimming pared 6 bases from V and 5 bases from J, leaving 19 bases between. The CDR3 nucleotides read TGTGCCAGCAGCTCCCGGTCCCCTCGGGAGACTGAAGCTTTCTTT. As protein: CASSSRSPRETEAFF.

Regarding this clonotype: Possible read error: a much larger clone is one base away. The CDR3 loop is CASSMDGQTSYNEQFF. For the CDR3, the DNA is TGCGCCAGCAGCATGGACGGGCAGACTAGCTACAATGAGCAGTTCTTC. The chain employs TRBV5-1 and TRBJ2-1; weak D call: TRBD2 (6 bases). V gave up 4 bases and J gave up 3 bases, with 17 bases separating them. The CDR3 length is 16 residues. Per germline, CDR1 SGHRS and CDR2 YFSETQ.

For the CDR3, the DNA is TGTGCCAGCAGCTTGGTAGCGGGAAACAAGAAGACCCAGTACTTC. It specifies CASSLVAGNKKTQYF. The chain employs TRBV5-4 and TRBJ2-5; 8 bases are shared with TRBD2. The V and J ends lost 0 bases and 6 bases, in that order; junction bases with no gene match: 7. Germline V lookup: CDR1 SGHNT, CDR2 YYREEE (reference sequence). The CDR3 loop spans 15 amino acids.

A note on this clonotype: One end of the junction fails to match germline, which may point to a read error. The chain couples TRBV29-1 to TRBJ2-3, with TRBD2 matching 9 bases. Germline V gene lookup returns CDR1 SQVTM and CDR2 ANQGSEA. The length of the CDR3 is 15 residues. CDR3 region: CSGHLAGRGSDTQYF. Here the CDR3 DNA reads TGCAGCGGCCATCTAGCGGGACGAGGATCAGACACGCAGTATTTT.

In regard to this clonotype: The CDR3 end shows no conserved phenylalanine or tryptophan, and so a read error is likely. V and J are TRBV20-1 and TRBJ2-7; TRBD2 aligns across 10 bases. The CDR3 loop spans 16 amino acids. Losses at the gene ends were 3 bases for V and 2 bases for J; bases not matched to a gene: 10. Per the germline V gene, CDR1 is DFQATT and CDR2 is SNEGSKA (reference sequence). The CDR3, as DNA: TGCAGTGCTAGCTCGGCTAGCGGGAGAGGAACCTACGAGCAGTACCTC. It yields the protein CSASSASGRGTYEQYL.

In regard to this clonotype: One junction end does not reproduce the germline sequence, and a read error may be involved. The V and J genes are TRBV29-1 and TRBJ2-7, with TRBD1 matching 7 bases. The germline gives CDR1 SQVTM, CDR2 ANQGSEA. The CDR3 sequence is 12 residues long. For the CDR3, the DNA is TGCAGCGCTACTATAGGGGGCTACGAGCAGTACTTT. This translates into CSATIGGYEQYF.

For this clonotype: Possible read error: a much larger clone is one base away. V usage is TRBV30 and J usage is TRBJ1-2; no clear D gene. The V end was cut by 8 bases, the J end by 3 bases, with 22 bases between. This CDR3 has 15 residues. CDR1 GTSNPN and CDR2 SVGIG come from the germline V gene (reference sequence). Here the CDR3 reads CARTPFYSVDYGYTF. CDR3 nucleotides: TGTGCCCGGACCCCGTTTTACAGTGTCGACTATGGCTACACCTTC.

To note about this clonotype: The junction departs from germline at one end; a sequencing error may be responsible. This chain uses TRBV6-1 with TRBJ2-7, with 13 bases fitting TRBD2. CDR1 is MNHNS, CDR2 SASEGT, per germline. This CDR3 spans 13 amino acids. The CDR3 sequence: CVSGGLAGYEQYF. CDR3 DNA sequence: TGCGTCAGCGGGGGACTAGCGGGGTACGAGCAGTACTTC.

Note on this clonotype: This may be a read error, as it is one base from a much larger clone. The CDR3 ends on some other residue instead of the conserved phenylalanine or tryptophan, so this is likely a read error. The rearrangement links TRBV11-3 to TRBJ2-5; D not resolved. The V end was cut by 0 bases, the J end by 3 bases, with 5 bases between. The CDR3 is 13 residues long. CDR1 is SGHNT and CDR2 is YENEEA in the germline V gene. The chain's CDR3 is CASSLDMEETQYS. The CDR3 region has the DNA TGTGCCAGCAGCTTAGACATGGAAGAGACCCAGTACTCC.

The chain couples TRBV12-3 or TRBV12-4 to TRBJ2-4; D is ambiguous. The CDR3 runs 13 residues. Trimming took off 3 bases at V and 10 bases at J, with 13 bases between the two ends. This chain's CDR3 is CASSFVVEDIQYF. CDR3 DNA sequence: TGTGCCAGCAGTTTTGTGGTCGAGGATATTCAGTACTTC.

The V gene is TRBV15, the J gene TRBJ2-7, with D perhaps matching TRBD2 (5 bases). Germline V lookup: CDR1 LNHNV, CDR2 YYDKDF (reference sequence). Between the trimmed V and J ends, which lost 6 bases and 2 bases, there was a span of 17 bases. The CDR3 loop spans 15 amino acids. In DNA, the CDR3 is TGTGCCACCAGGGTATCGGGATCCCTACCCTACGAGCAGTACTTC. It encodes CATRVSGSLPYEQYF. Drawing the rest from reference TRBV15 and TRBJ2-7, the complete variable domain is DAMVIQNPRYQVTQFGKPVTLSCSQTLNHNVMYWYQQKSSQAPKLLFHYYDKDFNNEADTPDNFQSRRPNTSFCFLDIRSPGLGDTAMYLCATRVSGSLPYEQYFGPGTRLTVT.

To note about this clonotype: This may be a read error: a much more frequent sequence differs by one nucleotide. The gene calls are TRBV14 and TRBJ2-1, with D maybe TRBD2 (6 bases). Germline V gene sequence: CDR1 SGHDN, CDR2 FVKESK. This CDR3 is built from 17 residues. V shed 3 bases and J shed 8 bases, with 23 bases lying between them. Here the CDR3 reads CASSHSRWNGGRDEQFF. Here the CDR3 DNA reads TGTGCCAGCAGCCACAGCAGGTGGAACGGAGGGCGGGATGAGCAGTTCTTC.

In regard to this clonotype: Germline is not matched at one junction end, which may reflect a read error. This rearrangement joins TRBV7-3 to TRBJ2-3; tentatively, D is TRBD1 or TRBD2 (6 bases each). This CDR3 spans 15 amino acids. Germline loops: CDR1 SGHTA, CDR2 FQGTGA. CDR3 nucleotide sequence: TGTGCCAGCAGCCGCGGGATAGGGGGTCCAGATACCCAGTATTTT. Residues: CASSRGIGGPDTQYF.

Concerning this clonotype: A much larger clone is a single base away; this may be a read error. V usage is TRBV20-1 and J usage is TRBJ2-7, with D perhaps TRBD1 or TRBD2 (5 bases each). In germline, CDR1 is DFQATT, CDR2 SNEGSKA (reference sequence). V was clipped by 5 bases and J by 2 bases, with 19 bases between them. CDR3 length: 15 residues. The CDR3 DNA reads TGCAGTGCTTCCGAACCTATCGGGGCAGCCTACGAGCAGTACTTC. Translating gives CSASEPIGAAYEQYF.

Notes on this clonotype: The junction departs from germline at one end; a sequencing error may be responsible. The CDR3 sequence: CVSSQVFIRLLVGLPSSYEHYF. DNA for the CDR3: TGTGTCAGCAGCCAAGTTTTCATCAGATTACTAGTGGGATTACCGAGCTCCTACGAGCACTACTTC. The chain employs TRBV4-2 and TRBJ2-7, with a possible D match to TRBD2 (5 bases). This CDR3 is 22 amino acids long. The V gene's germline CDR1 is LGHNA and CDR2 YNFKEQ.